Presented here are 19 T cell receptor beta chains from one specimen sequenced in a study of T cell changes during pregnancy in multiple sclerosis. Profiling relied on immunoSEQ multiplex PCR, and the TCRdb table lists in-frame clones only, not all of them. The table records around 110,000 clones, 75% to 95% of them present only once. Source: peripheral blood, taken before pregnancy. Receptor source: a female donor with multiple sclerosis, enrolled in a pregnancy study.

V and J are TRBV28 and TRBJ1-4, with a tentative D call TRBD1 (6 bases). CDR3 length: 14 residues. CDR1 and CDR2 (germline): MDHEN, SYDVKM. V was cut by 7 bases and J by 3 bases, with 12 bases left in between. CDR3 residues: CASIGGGPNEKLFF. The CDR3 bases are TGTGCCAGCATTGGCGGGGGGCCTAATGAAAAACTGTTTTTT.

This chain links TRBV19 with TRBJ1-2, with TRBD1 matching 8 bases. This CDR3 region has 15 residues. J gave up 2 bases and V 3 bases, and 5 bases lay outside the gene matches. Germline assignment: CDR1 LNHDA and CDR2 SQIVND (reference sequence). The CDR3 here is CASSISGGRNYGYTF. Written as DNA, the CDR3 is TGTGCCAGTAGTATCTCAGGGGGCCGGAACTATGGCTACACCTTC. Full variable domain (missing parts from reference TRBV19 and TRBJ1-2): DGGITQSPKYLFRKEGQNVTLSCEQNLNHDAMYWYRQDPGQGLRLIYYSQIVNDFQKGDIAEGYSVSREKKESFPLTVTSAQKNPTAFYLCASSISGGRNYGYTFGSGTRLTVV.

The rearrangement joins TRBV4-2 to TRBJ2-7; D not certain. The CDR3 has 14 residues. Germline CDR1 is LGHNA and CDR2 is YNFKEQ. The germline V and J ends were trimmed by 0 bases and 3 bases, with 9 bases remaining between them. The CDR3 is CASSQEWSNYEQYF. CDR3 DNA: TGTGCCAGCAGCCAAGAGTGGAGTAACTACGAGCAGTACTTC.

The chain uses TRBV18 and TRBJ1-1; 8 bases map to TRBD1. Germline values: CDR1 KGHSH, CDR2 LQKENI. CDR3 length: 13 amino acids. The V segment lost 8 bases and the J segment 10 bases; nucleotides outside the gene matches: 12. For the CDR3, the DNA is TGTGCCAGCGGACTCCACGAACAGGGGGTAGCTTTCTTT. The encoded protein is CASGLHEQGVAFF. Full variable domain (rest looked up from reference TRBV18 and TRBJ1-1): NAGVMQNPRHLVRRRGQEARLRCSPMKGHSHVYWYRQLPEEGLKFMVYLQKENIIDESGMPKERFSAEFPKEGPSILRIQQVVRGDSAAYFCASGLHEQGVAFFGQGTRLTVV.

V gene TRBV7-3 combines with J gene TRBJ2-1; tentative D call: TRBD1 (5 bases). Trimming took off 5 bases at V and 13 bases at J, with 15 bases between the two ends. Germline V lookup: CDR1 SGHTA, CDR2 FQGTGA. This CDR3 is built from 12 residues. The CDR3 is CASSLPGFSQFF. The CDR3 coding sequence is TGTGCCAGCAGCCTTCCAGGGTTTAGTCAGTTCTTC.

The chain combines TRBV19 with TRBJ1-2; D gene unclear. The CDR3 has 14 residues. The germline V and J ends were trimmed by 1 base and 8 bases, with 14 bases remaining between them. Germline CDR1 and CDR2: LNHDA and SQIVND (reference sequence). CDR3 amino acids: CASSIGSEILGYTF. Here the CDR3 DNA reads TGTGCCAGTAGTATAGGTTCGGAGATACTAGGCTACACCTTC.

The gene calls are TRBV18 and TRBJ1-1; 8 bases line up with TRBD1. This CDR3 spans 14 amino acids. V was clipped by 6 bases and J by 1 base; unmatched bases: 4. From germline, CDR1 is KGHSH and CDR2 LQKENI. CDR3 sequence (DNA): TGTGCCAGCTCCCCCGGACAGGGGAACACTGAAGCTTTCTTT. As protein: CASSPGQGNTEAFF.

The chain combines TRBV19 with TRBJ2-7, with D possibly matching TRBD2 (5 bases). The CDR3 is 11 amino acids. Germline V gene data show CDR1 as LNHDA and CDR2 as SQIVND (reference sequence). With 5 bases removed from V and 3 bases from J, the gap between germline ends came to 5 bases. The CDR3, as DNA: TGTGCCAGTAGTGAGGGCTACGAGCAGTACTTC. It specifies CASSEGYEQYF. Filled out from reference TRBV19 and TRBJ2-7, the complete variable domain reads DGGITQSPKYLFRKEGQNVTLSCEQNLNHDAMYWYRQDPGQGLRLIYYSQIVNDFQKGDIAEGYSVSREKKESFPLTVTSAQKNPTAFYLCASSEGYEQYFGPGTRLTVT.

The genes are TRBV5-1 and TRBJ2-5, with D maybe TRBD2 (5 bases). Trimming removed 1 base at V and 2 bases at J, with 12 bases between. Germline V gene sequence: CDR1 SGHRS, CDR2 YFSETQ. This CDR3 is built from 15 residues. CDR3 sequence: CASSLSSYPQETQYF. The CDR3 DNA reads TGCGCCAGCAGCTTGTCTAGCTACCCACAAGAGACCCAGTACTTC.

The chain combines TRBV11-2 with TRBJ2-4, with 10 nucleotides matching TRBD2. Germline CDR1 reads SGHAT; CDR2 reads FQNNGV. The CDR3 has 19 amino acids. Germline trimming cut 1 base from V and 3 bases from J; bases unmatched to any gene: 12. CDR3 in DNA: TGTGCCAGCAGCTTAGGCCCAAAAGCGGGGGGGCTGGTCAAAAACATTCAGTACTTC. Encoded protein: CASSLGPKAGGLVKNIQYF.

The chain is built from TRBV11-2 and TRBJ2-7, with 7 bases lining up with TRBD2. The junction had 7 bases not matched to a gene; V was cut back by 1 base and J by 4 bases. Germline V gene data show CDR1 as SGHAT and CDR2 as FQNNGV. The CDR3 runs to 15 residues. The CDR3 DNA follows: TGTGCCAGCAGCTTAGGGCCGGGAGGTTGGTACGAGCAGTACTTC. Translated, it gives CASSLGPGGWYEQYF.

This chain connects TRBV2 to TRBJ1-6, with D perhaps matching TRBD1 (6 bases). CDR1 SNHLY and CDR2 FYNNEI come from the germline V gene. The CDR3 consists of 14 residues. Between the trimmed V and J ends, which lost 6 bases and 8 bases, there was a span of 14 bases. CDR3 nucleotide sequence: TGTGCCAGCAGCCCCAGGGGAGGGGATTCACCCCTCCACTTT. It yields the protein CASSPRGGDSPLHF.

CDR3 nucleotides: TGTGCCAGCAGCTTACTAGAGTGGACAGCCAGTTACGTTAAGGAGCAGTACTTC. Translation: CASSLLEWTASYVKEQYF. The chain carries TRBV7-8 and TRBJ2-7, with a tentative D call TRBD1 (6 bases). Looked up from germline, CDR1 is SGHVS and CDR2 is FQNEAQ. The CDR3 is made up of 18 amino acids. The germline V and J ends were trimmed by 2 bases and 7 bases, with 27 bases remaining between them.

Points on this clone: An end of the junction does not agree with germline; a read error may underlie this. The chain combines TRBV7-2 with TRBJ1-1; TRBD1 matches 7 bases. The germline CDR1 and CDR2 sequences are SGHTA and FQGNSA. This CDR3 has 17 amino acids. The CDR3 region is CASSQDGTGVFNTEAFF. DNA for the CDR3: TGCGCCAGCAGCCAAGATGGCACAGGGGTCTTCAACACTGAAGCTTTCTTT.

This chain joins TRBV6-5 and TRBJ1-5; the D is unclear. Per the germline V gene, CDR1 is MNHEY and CDR2 is SVGAGI. V was shortened by 6 bases and J by 4 bases, with 10 bases between the two germline ends. The CDR3 is 13 residues long. This CDR3 is CASSRLRNQPQHF. DNA of the CDR3: TGTGCCAGCAGCCGACTGAGAAATCAGCCCCAGCATTTT.

The chain is built from TRBV11-2 and TRBJ2-6; the match to TRBD1 covers 10 bases. V gave up 10 bases and J gave up 3 bases; unmatched junction bases: 9. The CDR3 is 16 amino acids. Germline CDR1 reads SGHAT; CDR2 reads FQNNGV. Written as DNA, the CDR3 is TGTGCCACAGGGCGGGACAGGGGTAGTGGGGCCAACGTCCTGACTTTC. This codes for CATGRDRGSGANVLTF.

The chain is built from TRBV5-1 and TRBJ1-2; D unclear. This CDR3 comprises 15 residues. Per the germline V gene, CDR1 is SGHRS and CDR2 is YFSETQ. V gave up 0 bases and J gave up 0 bases, with 9 bases separating them. CDR3: CASSLGQLANYGYTF. The CDR3 region has the DNA TGCGCCAGCAGCTTGGGACAACTCGCTAACTATGGCTACACCTTC.

V and J are TRBV7-9 and TRBJ1-2; 7 bases are a match to TRBD1. Trimming removed 3 bases from V and 7 bases from J; junction bases left unmatched: 8. The CDR3 has 14 residues. The germline CDR1 and CDR2 sequences are SEHNR and FQNEAQ (reference sequence). In DNA form, the CDR3 reads TGTGCCAGCAGCTTGGCGCAGGGGGAATCTGGCTACACCTTC. Translation: CASSLAQGESGYTF.

This rearrangement joins TRBV10-3 to TRBJ2-5; the match to TRBD1 covers 7 bases. The tail of the sequence fits TRBJ2-7 better, so the J call may be wrong. Germline CDR1 and CDR2: ENHRY and SYGVKD. There are 15 residues in the CDR3. CDR3 in amino acids: CAISLALQGTDEQYF. The CDR3, as DNA: TGTGCCATCAGCCTGGCCCTACAGGGGACGGACGAGCAGTACTTC.